The next 32 T cell receptor beta chains were all read from a single sample in a study of blood T cell repertoires in COVID-19. Clones were read by immunoSEQ multiplex PCR, and TCRdb kept only the in-frame ones, dropping some. The sample comprises some 40,000 clones, approximately 80% of which are singletons, and about 45% rests with the top ten. Sequenced input: peripheral blood. The source of these receptors is a human donor in a cohort sampled during active or convalescent COVID-19. The donor label of this sample is uncertain.

In its sample, this clone was seen once. The V and J genes are TRBV5-1 and TRBJ1-6; D not certain. The V and J ends lost 5 bases and 10 bases respectively, with 19 bases between them. The germline CDR1 and CDR2 sequences are SGHRS and YFSETQ. The CDR3 covers 15 residues. DNA for the CDR3: TGCGCCAGCAGTCACGACGGGAACGTTGGGTCACCCCTCCACTTT. Translated, it gives CASSHDGNVGSPLHF.

J is TRBJ1-2 and V is TRBV30; a weak D match, TRBD1 (5 bases). The CDR3 extends over 14 amino acids. The V gene lost 8 bases and the J gene lost 4 bases, with 20 bases spanning the gap. Germline loops: CDR1 GTSNPN, CDR2 SVGIG (reference sequence). The CDR3 loop is CAGEWGRAAYGYTF. Written as DNA, the CDR3 is TGTGCCGGTGAATGGGGCAGGGCAGCCTATGGCTACACCTTC.

The V call is TRBV12-3 or TRBV12-4, the J call TRBJ1-2, with a possible D match to TRBD1 (5 bases). The V end was cut by 5 bases, the J end by 5 bases, with 6 bases between. The CDR3 covers 11 residues. The CDR3 DNA reads as TGTGCCAGCAGTCAGGGTTATGGCTACACCTTC. Its translation is CASSQGYGYTF.

This clone has only a few counts. V gene TRBV4-3 combines with J gene TRBJ2-7; D may be TRBD2 (6 bases). Looked up from germline, CDR1 is LGHNA and CDR2 is YSLEER. V gave up 0 bases and J gave up 8 bases, with 17 bases separating them. This CDR3 is built from 15 residues. The CDR3 bases are TGCGCCAGCAGCCAAGACTCTACGGGAGTAATCAAGCAGTACTTC. Its translation is CASSQDSTGVIKQYF.

The gene calls are TRBV18 and TRBJ1-1; 8 positions agree with TRBD1. The CDR3 extends over 14 amino acids. The germline V gene encodes CDR1 KGHSH and CDR2 LQKENI. V lost 3 bases and J lost 5; bases outside the gene matches: 5. DNA for the CDR3: TGTGCCAGCTCACCTGACAGGGGTTGGACTGAAGCTTTCTTT. It yields the protein CASSPDRGWTEAFF.

The V call is TRBV9, the J call TRBJ2-5; 7 bases are a match to TRBD2. With V trimmed by 5 bases and J by 1 base, 8 bases remained unmatched. The CDR3 extends over 15 amino acids. CDR1 and CDR2 from the germline V gene are SGDLS and YYNGEE. The CDR3 is CASSVLAHSQETQYF. CDR3 in DNA: TGTGCCAGCAGTGTACTAGCGCATTCCCAAGAGACCCAGTACTTC.

This clone came up a few times. The DNA for the CDR3 is TGTGCCAGTAGTAGGGCAGATAGAGAAGGGACCCAGTACTTC. Encoded protein: CASSRADREGTQYF. V and J are TRBV19 and TRBJ2-5; the D is unclear. Per germline, CDR1 LNHDA and CDR2 SQIVND (reference sequence). The germline V and J ends were trimmed by 4 bases and 7 bases, with 16 bases remaining between them. CDR3 length: 14 residues.

The chain uses TRBV3-1 (or the pseudogene TRBV3-2) and TRBJ2-2; D unclear. The CDR3 loop spans 13 amino acids. CDR1 is LGHDT, CDR2 YNNKEL, per germline (reference sequence). V was clipped by 1 base and J by 4 bases, with 4 bases between them. CDR3 sequence: CASSQAVTGELFF. Written as DNA, the CDR3 is TGTGCCAGCAGCCAAGCAGTCACCGGGGAGCTGTTTTTT.

J is TRBJ2-2 and V is TRBV14; D is perhaps TRBD2 (6 bases). The CDR3 has 14 residues. Trimming removed 6 bases at V and 9 bases at J, with 17 bases between. Germline lookup yields CDR1 SGHDN and CDR2 FVKESK. The CDR3 is CASSPGLGHRELFF. In DNA form, the CDR3 reads TGTGCCAGCAGTCCGGGACTCGGACACCGGGAGCTGTTTTTT. The whole variable domain, filled in from reference TRBV14 and TRBJ2-2, reads EAGVTQFPSHSVIEKGQTVTLRCDPISGHDNLYWYRRVMGKEIKFLLHFVKESKQDESGMPNNRFLAERTGGTYSTLKVQPAELEDSGVYFCASSPGLGHRELFFGEGSRLTVL.

The chain combines TRBV18 with TRBJ1-3; possible D gene TRBD1, 6 bases. V shed 5 bases and J shed 0 bases, with 11 bases lying between them. Germline CDR1 is KGHSH and CDR2 is LQKENI. The CDR3 loop spans 15 amino acids. Here the CDR3 reads CASSGQFPSGNTIYF. The CDR3 nucleotides read TGTGCCAGCTCAGGACAGTTCCCCTCTGGAAACACCATATATTTT.

For the CDR3, the DNA is TGCGCCAGCACCTTCACAGGGGGAAAGGAGGAGACCCAGTACTTC. It yields the protein CASTFTGGKEETQYF. V is TRBV5-1 and J is TRBJ2-5; 8 nucleotides line up with TRBD1. Germline V gene data show CDR1 as SGHRS and CDR2 as YFSETQ. CDR3 size: 15 residues. V lost 6 bases, J lost 5 bases, and 12 bases stayed unmatched.

The chain combines TRBV7-2 with TRBJ2-1; D might be TRBD1 (5 bases). CDR3 length: 14 amino acids. Germline loops: CDR1 SGHTA, CDR2 FQGNSA. V lost 0 bases and J 6 bases, leaving 9 bases between the germline ends. For the CDR3, the DNA is TGTGCCAGCAGCTTAGCCCAGGGAAGCAATGAGCAGTTCTTC. It codes for CASSLAQGSNEQFF.

The chain links TRBV14 to TRBJ1-2; 8 nucleotides line up with TRBD1. The trim removed 5 bases at V and 4 bases at J, leaving 0 bases unmatched. The CDR3 loop spans 12 amino acids. Per the germline V gene, CDR1 is SGHDN and CDR2 is FVKESK. The DNA of the CDR3 is TGTGCCAGCAGCGGACAGGGCTATGGCTACACCTTC. Residues: CASSGQGYGYTF.

The rearrangement links TRBV7-3 to TRBJ2-1, with 8 bases identical to TRBD1. The CDR3 consists of 13 residues. Losses at the gene ends were 4 bases for V and 7 bases for J; bases not matched to a gene: 3. Germline lookup yields CDR1 SGHTA and CDR2 FQGTGA. The CDR3 DNA reads TGTGCCAGCAGCTCCGACAGGGGTAATGAGCAGTTCTTC. Translated, it gives CASSSDRGNEQFF.

CDR3 DNA: TGTGCCAGCAGTTACGCCGGGACAGGTGGTGGCGGGGAGCTGTTTTTT. This encodes CASSYAGTGGGGELFF. The chain joins TRBV6-6 to TRBJ2-2; TRBD1 aligns across 8 bases. Germline lookup yields CDR1 MNHNY and CDR2 SVGAGI (reference sequence). V lost 2 bases and J lost 7; bases outside the gene matches: 9. The CDR3 is 16 residues long.

The CDR3: CASAAAYEQYF. The CDR3 region has the DNA TGTGCCAGTGCGGCCGCCTACGAGCAGTACTTC. V and J are TRBV19 and TRBJ2-7; no definite D call. Trimming pared 8 bases from V and 2 bases from J, leaving 7 bases between. This CDR3 spans 11 amino acids. Germline loops: CDR1 LNHDA, CDR2 SQIVND (reference sequence).

This clone was seen just once. The V call is TRBV11-2, the J call TRBJ1-5, with D unclear. Germline CDR1 reads SGHAT; CDR2 reads FQNNGV. The CDR3 covers 15 residues. Between the trimmed V and J ends, which lost 3 bases and 6 bases, there was a span of 15 bases. The CDR3 sequence is CASSLTGDRSQPQHF. Written as DNA, the CDR3 is TGTGCCAGCAGCTTGACGGGTGATAGGAGTCAGCCCCAGCATTTT.

The chain recombines TRBV6-5 with TRBJ2-1; a weak D match, TRBD2 (6 bases). This CDR3 has 14 amino acids. V was shortened by 6 bases and J by 6 bases, with 15 bases between the two germline ends. CDR1 and CDR2 (germline): MNHEY, SVGAGI. The CDR3 DNA is TGTGCCAGCAGCCGCATGGGGAGGAGCAATGAGCAGTTCTTC. It translates to CASSRMGRSNEQFF.

The rearrangement joins TRBV6-2 or TRBV6-3 to TRBJ2-1; 8 positions agree with TRBD2. The CDR3 is made up of 16 amino acids. After removal of 5 bases from V and 6 bases from J, the junction contained 12 bases not matched to a gene. Germline CDR1 is MNHEY and CDR2 is SVGEGT. The DNA for the CDR3 is TGTGCCAGCAGTCGGAGTCGGTCTAGCGGGCTCAATGAGCAGTTCTTC. This sequence encodes CASSRSRSSGLNEQFF.

The chain joins TRBV4-3 to TRBJ2-3, with 11 bases matching TRBD2. CDR1 and CDR2 (germline): LGHNA, YSLEER. V lost 1 base to trimming and J lost 6 bases; unmatched junction nucleotides: 6. This CDR3 contains 16 residues. This CDR3 reads CASSQGHSGRGDTQYF. In DNA form, the CDR3 reads TGCGCCAGCAGCCAAGGTCATAGCGGGAGGGGCGATACGCAGTATTTT.

The CDR3 loop reads CATSDWDREGYTF. The CDR3 DNA sequence: TGTGCCACCAGTGATTGGGACAGGGAAGGCTACACCTTC. The chain uses TRBV24-1 and TRBJ1-2; TRBD1 aligns across 9 bases. The V gene's germline CDR1 is KGHDR and CDR2 SFDVKD. With V trimmed by 2 bases and J by 8 bases, 2 bases remained unmatched. The CDR3 consists of 13 residues.

A few counts support this clone. This rearrangement joins TRBV10-2 to TRBJ1-1; TRBD1 is a possible D gene (5 bases). Germline V CDR1 and CDR2: WSHSY, SAAADI. V lost 6 bases and J 0 bases, leaving 14 bases between the germline ends. CDR3 length: 15 amino acids. CDR3 residues: CASRRQQLMNTEAFF. Written as DNA, the CDR3 is TGCGCCAGCAGGAGACAGCAACTGATGAACACTGAAGCTTTCTTT.

This clone was picked up one time. The V call is TRBV6-2 or TRBV6-3, the J call TRBJ2-2; weak D call: TRBD2 (5 bases). Germline V gene lookup returns CDR1 MNHEY and CDR2 SVGEGT. There are 17 residues in the CDR3. Trimming removed 2 bases from V and 7 bases from J, with 20 bases in between. The CDR3: CASSYVAGGLKDGELFF. The CDR3 region has the DNA TGTGCCAGCAGTTACGTCGCGGGCGGGTTAAAGGACGGGGAGCTGTTTTTT.

This chain links TRBV18 with TRBJ2-5; 9 bases map to TRBD2. This CDR3 spans 15 amino acids. Germline lookup yields CDR1 KGHSH and CDR2 LQKENI. Trimming took 3 bases from V and 7 from J; bases not matched to a gene: 9. The CDR3 DNA reads as TGTGCCAGCTCACCCGTTAGCGGGAGAGGCGGGACCCAGTACTTC. This gives the protein CASSPVSGRGGTQYF.

This clone has just one count. The chain employs TRBV12-3 or TRBV12-4 and TRBJ2-7; tentatively, D is TRBD2 (6 bases). The length of the CDR3 is 13 residues. V lost 2 bases, J lost 6 bases, and 11 bases lay in between. The CDR3 coding sequence is TGTGCCAGCAGTTTAAAAGGAGGGGTCGAGCAGTACTTC. Its protein is CASSLKGGVEQYF.

The rearrangement links TRBV7-9 to TRBJ2-3, with D possibly TRBD2 on 6 matching bases. The CDR3 is made up of 13 amino acids. From germline, CDR1 is SEHNR and CDR2 FQNEAQ (reference sequence). Between the trimmed V and J ends, which lost 5 bases and 6 bases, there was a span of 12 bases. CDR3 loop: CASSTVGSDTQYF. In DNA form, the CDR3 reads TGTGCCAGCAGCACTGTCGGGAGTGATACGCAGTATTTT.

This clone was seen only a few times. The J gene is TRBJ2-1, the V gene TRBV5-1; D uncertain. CDR1 is SGHRS and CDR2 is YFSETQ in the germline V gene. The ends were cut back, 5 bases at V and 7 bases at J, with 4 bases in the middle. The CDR3 contains 10 residues. In DNA, the CDR3 is TGCGCCAGCAGAGAGAATGAGCAGTTCTTC. This encodes CASRENEQFF.

This chain links TRBV7-2 with TRBJ2-7; no reliable D call. The CDR3 has 15 residues. The V end was cut by 0 bases, the J end by 2 bases, with 11 bases between. Germline CDR1 SGHTA, CDR2 FQGNSA. The CDR3, as DNA: TGTGCCAGCAGCTTAGCCCCCGGCGGAACCTACGAGCAGTACTTC. Amino acid sequence: CASSLAPGGTYEQYF.

In DNA, the CDR3 is TGTGCCAGCTCACCTACCGACAGGGACACCGGGGAGCTGTTTTTT. Translating gives CASSPTDRDTGELFF. The chain links TRBV18 to TRBJ2-2; 7 nucleotides align to TRBD1. V was clipped by 3 bases and J by 3 bases; unmatched bases: 4. The CDR3 is 15 amino acids. CDR1 and CDR2 (germline): KGHSH, LQKENI.

The gene calls are TRBV5-5 and TRBJ2-1, with D perhaps matching TRBD2 (6 bases). The CDR3 extends over 12 amino acids. Germline assignment: CDR1 SGHKS and CDR2 YYEKEE (reference sequence). Deletions cut 4 bases from V and 8 bases from J, with 10 bases between. CDR3 in DNA: TGTGCCAGCAGCCCCGGGGGATATGAGCAGTTCTTC. Protein sequence: CASSPGGYEQFF.

V usage is TRBV20-1 and J usage is TRBJ2-1, with TRBD2 matching 9 bases. The V gene's germline CDR1 is DFQATT and CDR2 SNEGSKA (reference sequence). CDR3 size: 14 residues. The ends lost 3 bases at V and 9 bases at J; junction bases unmatched: 9. The CDR3 coding sequence is TGCAGTGCTAGTGAGGCTAGCGGGGTGATTGAGCAGTTCTTC. Its translation: CSASEASGVIEQFF.

V is TRBV15 and J is TRBJ2-1, with 10 bases that match TRBD2. From germline, CDR1 is LNHNV and CDR2 YYDKDF (reference sequence). This CDR3 is built from 16 residues. Germline trimming cut 1 base from V and 5 bases from J; bases unmatched to any gene: 5. The CDR3 loop is CATSRVGSGRNNEQFF. In nucleotides, the CDR3 is TGTGCCACCAGCAGAGTTGGTAGCGGGAGGAACAATGAGCAGTTCTTC.